A selection of T cell receptor beta chains follows, all from one sample in a study of graft-versus-host responses after intestinal transplantation. Sequenced by immunoSEQ multiplex PCR; TCRdb stores in-frame clones only, minus some. The sample has about 100,000 clones; about 90% are singletons. These receptors are not linked to any known antigen. The sequences come from unstimulated CD4+ T cells sorted from spleen or lymph node cells, collected before transplant. Receptor source: a human donor who was the organ donor for an intestinal transplant. Both conserved end residues are part of each CDR3. Each record gives: D gene, J gene, clone size, V gene, CDR3 protein, CDR3 DNA. A D gene is named only where the DNA matches it firmly. Only some rows state a clone size, as once, few, many or a class for expanded clones.

>TRBD2|TRBJ2-3|.|TRBV18
CASSPPASGGTDTQYF
TGTGCCAGCTCACCACCTGCTAGCGGGGGCACAGATACGCAGTATTTT
>.|TRBJ1-6|.|TRBV7-2
CASSTRQSTYNSPLHF
TGTGCCAGCAGCACCCGACAGAGCACTTATAATTCACCCCTCCACTTT
>TRBD2|TRBJ2-5|.|TRBV5-4
CASSWVGTSGPRIQETQYF
TGTGCCAGCAGCTGGGTTGGGACTAGCGGCCCTAGAATCCAAGAGACCCAGTACTTC
>.|TRBJ1-2|.|TRBV9
CASSAQMGSYGYTF
TGTGCCAGCAGCGCACAGATGGGATCCTATGGCTACACCTTC
>TRBD1|TRBJ2-7|.|TRBV5-1
CASSPSFPGQGTYEQYF
TGCGCCAGCAGCCCCTCATTCCCAGGACAGGGGACCTACGAGCAGTACTTC
>.|TRBJ2-1|.|TRBV11-2
CASSLDQGLEQFF
TGTGCCAGCAGCTTAGACCAGGGACTTGAGCAGTTCTTC
>.|TRBJ1-6|.|TRBV6-4
CASSDVGAPGSPLHF
TGTGCCAGCAGTGACGTGGGGGCGCCTGGTTCACCCCTCCACTTT
>TRBD2|TRBJ2-7|.|TRBV25-1
CASTPTGTSGGTSSEQYF
TGTGCCAGCACCCCAACGGGGACTAGCGGGGGCACTAGCAGCGAGCAGTACTTC
>.|TRBJ1-5|.|TRBV18
CASSPIRVSNQPQHF
TGTGCCAGCTCACCTATTAGGGTTAGCAATCAGCCCCAGCATTTT
>.|TRBJ1-2|.|TRBV5-1
CASSLSDKNYGYTF
TGCGCCAGCAGCTTGTCGGACAAGAACTATGGCTACACCTTC
>.|TRBJ1-2|.|TRBV10-2
CASSELHPGGYTF
TGCGCCAGCAGTGAGCTCCATCCGGGGGGCTACACCTTC
>.|TRBJ1-2|once|TRBV25-1
CASSDWTHGDGYTF
TGTGCCAGCAGTGACTGGACTCATGGGGATGGCTACACCTTC
>.|TRBJ1-5|.|TRBV19
CASSIITNSNQPQHF
TGTGCCAGTAGTATAATAACTAATAGCAATCAGCCCCAGCATTTT
>TRBD2|TRBJ2-5|.|TRBV10-3
CATKTSGGAAETQYF
TGTGCCACCAAGACTAGCGGGGGGGCGGCAGAGACCCAGTACTTC
>.|TRBJ1-2|.|TRBV7-3
CASSLGGARSTYGYTF
TGTGCCAGCAGCTTAGGGGGGGCGCGCAGCACTTATGGCTACACCTTC
>.|TRBJ1-5|once|TRBV28
CASSSENQPQHF
TGTGCCAGCAGTTCAGAAAATCAGCCCCAGCATTTT
>.|TRBJ1-5|.|TRBV27
CASSFGVTGNQPQHF
TGTGCCAGCAGTTTCGGGGTGACGGGCAATCAGCCCCAGCATTTT
>TRBD1|TRBJ1-3|.|TRBV7-2
CASSRQSDRGRGNTIYF
TGTGCCAGCAGCCGCCAGAGCGACAGGGGACGAGGAAACACCATATATTTT
>.|TRBJ2-4|.|TRBV13
CASSLEGWSNIQYF
TGTGCCAGCAGCTTAGAAGGATGGTCAAACATTCAGTACTTC
>TRBD1|TRBJ1-6|.|TRBV11-2
CASSLITGGNSPLHF
TGTGCCAGCAGCTTAATCACAGGGGGAAATTCACCCCTCCACTTT
>.|TRBJ2-3|.|TRBV7-9
CASSDGGPGRNTQYF
TGTGCCAGCAGCGACGGGGGCCCCGGGCGAAATACGCAGTATTTT
>.|TRBJ2-2|.|TRBV10-3
CATQDPRPFANTGELFF
TGTGCCACCCAAGACCCCAGACCTTTCGCGAACACCGGGGAGCTGTTTTTT
>.|TRBJ2-7|.|TRBV4-1
CASSQDTSSGTRSYEQYF
TGCGCCAGCAGCCAAGACACCTCTTCCGGGACAAGATCCTACGAGCAGTACTTC
>.|TRBJ1-2|once|TRBV18
CASHLGGNYGYTF
TGTGCCAGCCATTTAGGCGGAAACTATGGCTACACCTTC
>TRBD1|TRBJ1-6|.|TRBV30
CAWGGQGRSPLHF
TGTGCCTGGGGGGGACAGGGACGTTCACCCCTCCACTTT
>.|TRBJ1-4|.|TRBV5-4
CASSSTPVNEKLFF
TGTGCCAGCAGCTCGACACCCGTGAATGAAAAACTGTTTTTT
>TRBD1|TRBJ1-1|.|TRBV10-3
CAISESRDSPPNTEAFF
TGTGCCATCAGTGAGTCTCGGGACAGCCCTCCTAACACTGAAGCTTTCTTT
>.|TRBJ1-4|.|TRBV7-9
CASRRDDGLFF
TGTGCCAGCAGGCGAGACGATGGGTTGTTTTTT
>.|TRBJ1-1|.|TRBV7-3
CASSFNPNTEAFF
TGTGCCAGCAGCTTTAATCCGAACACTGAAGCTTTCTTT
>TRBD1|TRBJ1-6|.|TRBV7-9
CASSPSSGTAYNSPLHF
TGTGCCAGCAGCCCGTCTTCCGGGACAGCGTATAATTCACCCCTCCACTTT
>.|TRBJ2-2|.|TRBV4-1
CASSPFWKTGELFF
TGCGCCAGCAGCCCTTTTTGGAAGACCGGGGAGCTGTTTTTT